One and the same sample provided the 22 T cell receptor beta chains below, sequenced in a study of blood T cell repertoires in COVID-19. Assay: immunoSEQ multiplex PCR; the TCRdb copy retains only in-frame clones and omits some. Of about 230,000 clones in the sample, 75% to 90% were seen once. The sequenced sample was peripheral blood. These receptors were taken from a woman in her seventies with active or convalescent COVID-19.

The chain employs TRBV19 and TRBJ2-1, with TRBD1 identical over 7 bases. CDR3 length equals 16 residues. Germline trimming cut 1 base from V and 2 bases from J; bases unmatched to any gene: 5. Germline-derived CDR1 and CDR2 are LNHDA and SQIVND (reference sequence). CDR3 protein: CASSIGPGQPYNEQFF. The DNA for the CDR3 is TGTGCCAGTAGTATAGGGCCGGGACAGCCCTACAATGAGCAGTTCTTC.

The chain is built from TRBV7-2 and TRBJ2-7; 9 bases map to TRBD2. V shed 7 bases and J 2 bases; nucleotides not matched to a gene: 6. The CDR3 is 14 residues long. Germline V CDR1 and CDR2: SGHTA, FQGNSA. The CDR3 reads CASTLSGGPYEQYF. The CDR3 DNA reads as TGTGCCAGCACCCTTAGCGGGGGACCCTACGAGCAGTACTTC.

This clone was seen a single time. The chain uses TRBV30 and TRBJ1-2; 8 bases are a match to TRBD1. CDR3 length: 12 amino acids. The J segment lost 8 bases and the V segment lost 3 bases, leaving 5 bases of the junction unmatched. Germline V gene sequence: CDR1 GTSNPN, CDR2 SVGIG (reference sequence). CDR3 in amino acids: CAWRKDREGYTF. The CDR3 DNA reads TGTGCCTGGAGGAAGGACAGGGAGGGCTACACCTTC.

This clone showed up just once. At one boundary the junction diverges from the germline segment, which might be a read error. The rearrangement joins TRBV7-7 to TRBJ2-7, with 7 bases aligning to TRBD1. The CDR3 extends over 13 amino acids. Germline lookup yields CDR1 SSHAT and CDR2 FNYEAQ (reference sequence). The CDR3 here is CASSLADREEQYF. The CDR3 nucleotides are TGTGCTAGCAGCTTAGCCGACAGGGAAGAGCAGTACTTC.

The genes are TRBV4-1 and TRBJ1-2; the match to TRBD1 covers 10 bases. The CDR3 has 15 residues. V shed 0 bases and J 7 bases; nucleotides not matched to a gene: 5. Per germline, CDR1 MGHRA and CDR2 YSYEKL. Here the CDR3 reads CASSQDPGTGAGYTF. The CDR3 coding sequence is TGCGCCAGCAGCCAAGATCCCGGGACAGGGGCTGGCTACACCTTC.

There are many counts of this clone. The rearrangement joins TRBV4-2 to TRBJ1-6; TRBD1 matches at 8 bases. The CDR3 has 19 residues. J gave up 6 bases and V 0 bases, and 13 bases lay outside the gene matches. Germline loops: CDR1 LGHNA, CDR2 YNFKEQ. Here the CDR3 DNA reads TGTGCCAGCAGCCAAGATTTGACGGGCAGGGGGCTACGTAATTCACCCCTCCACTTT. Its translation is CASSQDLTGRGLRNSPLHF.

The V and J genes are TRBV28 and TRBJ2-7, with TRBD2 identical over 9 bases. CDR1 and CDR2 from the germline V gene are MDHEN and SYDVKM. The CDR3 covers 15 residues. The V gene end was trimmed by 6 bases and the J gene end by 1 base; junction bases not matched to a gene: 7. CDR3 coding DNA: TGTGCCAGCAGGAGACAAGCGGGGGGATCCTACGAGCAGTACTTC. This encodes CASRRQAGGSYEQYF.

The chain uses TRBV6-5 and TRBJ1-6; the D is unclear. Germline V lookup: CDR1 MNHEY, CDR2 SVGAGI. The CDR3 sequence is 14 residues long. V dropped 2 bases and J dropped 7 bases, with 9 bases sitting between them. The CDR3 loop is CASSYREENSPLHF. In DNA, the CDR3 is TGTGCCAGCAGTTACCGGGAGGAGAATTCACCCCTCCACTTT.

The CDR3 region is CASSFPTGTNYGYTF. Here the CDR3 DNA reads TGTGCCAGCAGCTTCCCGACAGGGACTAACTATGGCTACACCTTC. The chain carries TRBV5-4 and TRBJ1-2, with 7 bases identical to TRBD1. The ends lost 2 bases at V and 0 bases at J; junction bases unmatched: 4. CDR3 size: 15 residues. The V gene's germline CDR1 is SGHNT and CDR2 YYREEE (reference sequence).

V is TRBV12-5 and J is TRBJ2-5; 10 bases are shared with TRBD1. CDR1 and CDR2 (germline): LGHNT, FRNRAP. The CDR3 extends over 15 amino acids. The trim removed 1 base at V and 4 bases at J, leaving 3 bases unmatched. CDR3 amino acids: CASGLGTGGGETQYF. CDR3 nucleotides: TGTGCTAGTGGTTTGGGGACAGGGGGAGGAGAGACCCAGTACTTC.

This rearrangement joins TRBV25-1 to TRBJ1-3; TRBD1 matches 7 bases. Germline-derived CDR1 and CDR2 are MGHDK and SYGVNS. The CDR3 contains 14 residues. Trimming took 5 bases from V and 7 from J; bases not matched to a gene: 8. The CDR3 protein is CASSPQGRRNTIYF. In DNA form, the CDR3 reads TGTGCCAGCAGTCCACAGGGGCGCCGGAACACCATATATTTT.

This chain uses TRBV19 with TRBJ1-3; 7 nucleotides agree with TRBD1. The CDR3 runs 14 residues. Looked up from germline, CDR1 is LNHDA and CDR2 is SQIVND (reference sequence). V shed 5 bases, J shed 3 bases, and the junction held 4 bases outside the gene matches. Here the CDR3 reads CASSETGLGNTIYF. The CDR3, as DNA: TGTGCCAGTAGTGAGACAGGGCTTGGAAACACCATATATTTT.

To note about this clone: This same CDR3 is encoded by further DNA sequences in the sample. In DNA, the CDR3 is TGTGCCAGCAGTTTCCCGGGGTCCTATAATTCACCCCTCCACTTT. It yields the protein CASSFPGSYNSPLHF. The rearrangement joins TRBV28 to TRBJ1-6; D gene uncertain. The CDR3 contains 15 residues. Trimming removed 3 bases from V and 1 base from J, with 7 bases in between. Germline CDR1 reads MDHEN; CDR2 reads SYDVKM.

The CDR3 nucleotides read TGTGCCAGTAGTATGTCGGAAGCGGGCCGCCACGAGCAGTACTTC. Translating it yields CASSMSEAGRHEQYF. This chain connects TRBV19 to TRBJ2-7, with D tentatively TRBD2 (6 bases). There are 15 residues in the CDR3. Per germline, CDR1 LNHDA and CDR2 SQIVND (reference sequence). Trimming pared 3 bases from V and 5 bases from J, leaving 17 bases between.

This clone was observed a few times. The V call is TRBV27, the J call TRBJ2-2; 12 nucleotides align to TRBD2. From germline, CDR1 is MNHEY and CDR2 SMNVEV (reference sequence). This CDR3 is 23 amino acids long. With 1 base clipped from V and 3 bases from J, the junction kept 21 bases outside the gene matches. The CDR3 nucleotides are TGTGCCAGCAGTTTATACGAGATTCGAAGTGGACTAGCGGGGAGGGAGGACACCGGGGAGCTGTTTTTT. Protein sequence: CASSLYEIRSGLAGREDTGELFF.

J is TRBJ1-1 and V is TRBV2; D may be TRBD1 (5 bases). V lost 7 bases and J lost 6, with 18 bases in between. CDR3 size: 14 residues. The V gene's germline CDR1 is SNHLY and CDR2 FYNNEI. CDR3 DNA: TGTGCCAGCAAGGGGATGGGAAGCGATCCTGAAGCTTTCTTT. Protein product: CASKGMGSDPEAFF.

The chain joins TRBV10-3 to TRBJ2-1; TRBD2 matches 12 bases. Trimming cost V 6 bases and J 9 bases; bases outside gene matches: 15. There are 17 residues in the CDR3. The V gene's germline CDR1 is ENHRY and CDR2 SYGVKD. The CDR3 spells CAIRPTPLAGGRGEQFF. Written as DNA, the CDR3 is TGTGCCATCAGACCCACCCCTCTAGCGGGGGGGCGCGGTGAGCAGTTCTTC.

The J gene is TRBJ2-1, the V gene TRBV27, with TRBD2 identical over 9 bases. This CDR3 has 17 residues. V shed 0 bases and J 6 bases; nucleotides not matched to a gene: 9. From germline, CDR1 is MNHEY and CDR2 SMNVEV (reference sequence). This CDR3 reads CASSLSSGGRVINEQFF. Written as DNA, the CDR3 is TGTGCCAGCAGTTTATCGTCTGGCGGGAGGGTAATCAATGAGCAGTTCTTC.

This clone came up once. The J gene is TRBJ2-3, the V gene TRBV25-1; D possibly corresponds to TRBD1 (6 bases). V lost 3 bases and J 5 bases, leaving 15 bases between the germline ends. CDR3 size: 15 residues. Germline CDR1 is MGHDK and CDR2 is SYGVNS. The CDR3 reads CASSDFSQGGDTQYF. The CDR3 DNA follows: TGTGCCAGCAGTGACTTTAGCCAAGGGGGAGATACGCAGTATTTT. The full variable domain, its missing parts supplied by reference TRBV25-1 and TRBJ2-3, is EADIYQTPRYLVIGTGKKITLECSQTMGHDKMYWYQQDPGMELHLIHYSYGVNSTEKGDLSSESTVSRIRTEHFPLTLESARPSHTSQYLCASSDFSQGGDTQYFGPGTRLTVL.

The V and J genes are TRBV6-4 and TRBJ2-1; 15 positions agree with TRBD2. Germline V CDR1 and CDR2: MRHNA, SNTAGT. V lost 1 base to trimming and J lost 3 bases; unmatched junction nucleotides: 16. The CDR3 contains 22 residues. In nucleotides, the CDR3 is TGTGCCAGCAGTGACTACCCCGGGACTAGCGGGAGGCCCCTCTCGAACTACAATGAGCAGTTCTTC. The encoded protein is CASSDYPGTSGRPLSNYNEQFF.

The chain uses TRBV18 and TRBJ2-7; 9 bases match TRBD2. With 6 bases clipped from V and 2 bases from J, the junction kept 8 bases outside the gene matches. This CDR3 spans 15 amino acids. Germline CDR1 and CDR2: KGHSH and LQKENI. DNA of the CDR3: TGTGCCAGCTCCCAGCTAGCGGGGCATGCCTACGAGCAGTACTTC. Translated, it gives CASSQLAGHAYEQYF.

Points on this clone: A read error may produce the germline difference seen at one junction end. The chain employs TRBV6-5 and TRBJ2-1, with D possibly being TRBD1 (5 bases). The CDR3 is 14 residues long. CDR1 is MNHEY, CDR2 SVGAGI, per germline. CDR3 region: CASSHSDSHNEQFF. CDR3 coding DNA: TGTGCCAGCAGTCACTCTGACAGCCACAATGAGCAGTTCTTC.